The 25 T cell receptor beta chains presented below share a single source sample, sequenced in a study of technical replicates of blood from several donors. Measured with immunoSEQ multiplex PCR; TCRdb has only the in-frame clones, and not every one. Of over 65,000 clones in the sample, approximately 97% are singletons; the top ten hold over 0.2%. Material: T cells isolated from PBMCs. Receptors originate from a human donor in good health.

This chain uses TRBV5-1 with TRBJ2-3; maybe TRBD1 (6 bases). The length of the CDR3 is 14 residues. With 1 base removed from V and 4 bases from J, the gap between germline ends came to 10 bases. Germline V lookup: CDR1 SGHRS, CDR2 YFSETQ. The chain's CDR3 is CASSLTGLADTQYF. The DNA of the CDR3 is TGCGCCAGCAGCTTGACAGGGCTCGCAGATACGCAGTATTTT.

This chain connects TRBV30 to TRBJ2-3, with 13 bases fitting TRBD2. Trimming cost V 3 bases and J 3 bases; bases outside gene matches: 6. Germline V CDR1 and CDR2: GTSNPN, SVGIG (reference sequence). This CDR3 comprises 16 residues. The CDR3, as DNA: TGTGCCTGGAGACCCTGGACTAGCGGGGGTACAGATACGCAGTATTTT. It translates to CAWRPWTSGGTDTQYF.

The rearrangement joins TRBV28 to TRBJ1-5; the match to TRBD1 covers 10 bases. There are 15 residues in the CDR3. Germline-derived CDR1 and CDR2 are MDHEN and SYDVKM. Trimming removed 2 bases from V and 14 bases from J; junction bases left unmatched: 12. Written as DNA, the CDR3 is TGTGCCAGCAGTTTAGGCGGATCGGGGACAGGGGAGAAGCATTTT. This sequence encodes CASSLGGSGTGEKHF.

The CDR3 bases are TGTGCCAGCAGTTTCCTCTCCCCCTTGAGGAACACCGGGGAGCTGTTTTTT. Residues: CASSFLSPLRNTGELFF. V gene TRBV27 combines with J gene TRBJ2-2; D is undetermined. CDR3 length: 17 residues. V lost 3 bases and J 1 base, leaving 15 bases between the germline ends. The germline CDR1 and CDR2 sequences are MNHEY and SMNVEV (reference sequence).

The gene calls are TRBV5-1 and TRBJ2-1; TRBD1 matches at 10 bases. In germline, CDR1 is SGHRS, CDR2 YFSETQ. The CDR3 runs to 16 residues. The V gene end was trimmed by 0 bases and the J gene end by 3 bases; junction bases not matched to a gene: 3. This CDR3 reads CASSLGTGGIYNEQFF. DNA for the CDR3: TGCGCCAGCAGCTTGGGGACAGGGGGGATCTACAATGAGCAGTTCTTC.

The chain is built from TRBV2 and TRBJ1-2; TRBD1 matches at 8 bases. V gave up 4 bases and J gave up 8 bases; unmatched junction bases: 6. Germline V CDR1 and CDR2: SNHLY, FYNNEI. The CDR3 totals 13 residues. The CDR3 region is CASSVAPGGGYTF. Here the CDR3 DNA reads TGTGCCAGCAGTGTGGCGCCAGGGGGCGGCTACACCTTC. Based on the CDR3 plus reference TRBV2 and TRBJ1-2, the full variable domain is EPEVTQTPSHQVTQMGQEVILRCVPISNHLYFYWYRQILGQKVEFLVSFYNNEISEKSEIFDDQFSVERPDGSNFTLKIRSTKLEDSAMYFCASSVAPGGGYTFGSGTRLTVV.

This chain connects TRBV5-4 to TRBJ2-7; D is perhaps TRBD2 (6 bases). CDR3 length equals 16 residues. The V gene's germline CDR1 is SGHNT and CDR2 YYREEE (reference sequence). V lost 0 bases and J 0 bases, leaving 13 bases between the germline ends. The CDR3 loop reads CASSLGIAESSYEQYF. The CDR3 DNA follows: TGTGCCAGCAGCTTGGGCATAGCGGAAAGCTCCTACGAGCAGTACTTC.

V and J are TRBV11-2 and TRBJ1-1; D might be TRBD1 (6 bases). Germline V gene data show CDR1 as SGHAT and CDR2 as FQNNGV. Trimming took 1 base from V and 5 from J, leaving 14 bases between them. The CDR3 extends over 15 amino acids. Here the CDR3 reads CASSLVRGAWTEAFF. CDR3 sequence (DNA): TGTGCCAGCAGCTTAGTACGGGGGGCATGGACTGAAGCTTTCTTT.

The V call is TRBV6-1, the J call TRBJ1-1; 9 bases fit TRBD1. V was clipped by 6 bases and J by 3 bases; unmatched bases: 5. Germline CDR1 reads MNHNS; CDR2 reads SASEGT. The CDR3 covers 14 residues. CDR3: CASRGTGGYTEAFF. The DNA of the CDR3 is TGTGCCAGCAGGGGAACAGGGGGCTACACTGAAGCTTTCTTT.

The chain couples TRBV18 to TRBJ1-1; D gene ambiguous. The CDR3 length is 12 residues. Germline CDR1 KGHSH, CDR2 LQKENI. Trimming shortened V by 3 bases and J by 2 bases, and 4 bases separated the two germline ends. The CDR3 spells CASSPYNTEAFF. The CDR3, as DNA: TGTGCCAGCTCACCCTATAACACTGAAGCTTTCTTT.

The chain employs TRBV4-1 and TRBJ1-1; D not certain. From germline, CDR1 is MGHRA and CDR2 YSYEKL. V lost 4 bases and J lost 1, with 7 bases in between. CDR3 length equals 13 residues. The CDR3 is CASSRGENTEAFF. CDR3 bases: TGCGCCAGCAGCCGAGGAGAGAACACTGAAGCTTTCTTT.

The V and J genes are TRBV10-3 and TRBJ2-7; TRBD2 might be the D (6 bases). CDR1 and CDR2 from the germline V gene are ENHRY and SYGVKD. The CDR3 has 14 residues. Trimming left V 7 bases short and J 4 bases short, with 17 bases between. CDR3 loop: CAITPGGRGYEQYF. The CDR3 DNA follows: TGTGCCATCACCCCCGGGGGTAGGGGTTACGAGCAGTACTTC.

This clone was observed once. The V and J genes are TRBV7-8 and TRBJ1-2; D remains unclear. CDR1 and CDR2 (germline): SGHVS, FQNEAQ. This CDR3 has 14 amino acids. V lost 5 bases to trimming and J lost 3 bases, with 13 bases between them. The CDR3 protein is CASSPRLQYYGYTF. The DNA for the CDR3 is TGTGCCAGCAGCCCCCGCCTGCAGTACTATGGCTACACCTTC.

This clone was observed once. The chain employs TRBV30 and TRBJ2-1, with a tentative D call TRBD2 (5 bases). The CDR3 covers 11 residues. Germline V gene lookup returns CDR1 GTSNPN and CDR2 SVGIG (reference sequence). The V end was cut by 5 bases, the J end by 10 bases, with 12 bases between. The DNA of the CDR3 is TGTGCCTGGTTAACTAGGGTGGAGCAGTTCTTC. The encoded protein is CAWLTRVEQFF. Full variable domain (remainder filled in from reference TRBV30 and TRBJ2-1): SQTIHQWPATLVQPVGSPLSLECTVEGTSNPNLYWYRQAAGRGLQLLFYSVGIGQISSEVPQNLSASRPQDRQFILSSKKLLLSDSGFYLCAWLTRVEQFFGPGTRLTVL.

The genes are TRBV15 and TRBJ1-1, with TRBD1 identical over 7 bases. This CDR3 spans 14 amino acids. Germline V gene lookup returns CDR1 LNHNV and CDR2 YYDKDF (reference sequence). The V segment lost 0 bases and the J segment 4 bases; nucleotides outside the gene matches: 2. The CDR3 DNA follows: TGTGCCACCAGCAGAGATCAGGGGGGCACTGAAGCTTTCTTT. It yields the protein CATSRDQGGTEAFF. The variable domain in full, with the rest retrieved from reference TRBV15 and TRBJ1-1, is DAMVIQNPRYQVTQFGKPVTLSCSQTLNHNVMYWYQQKSSQAPKLLFHYYDKDFNNEADTPDNFQSRRPNTSFCFLDIRSPGLGDTAMYLCATSRDQGGTEAFFGQGTRLTVV.

This clone was seen once. The V call is TRBV4-1, the J call TRBJ1-1; possibly TRBD1 for D (6 bases). Germline assignment: CDR1 MGHRA and CDR2 YSYEKL. The V end was cut by 0 bases, the J end by 4 bases, with 15 bases between. The CDR3 is 16 amino acids. CDR3 DNA sequence: TGCGCCAGCAGCCAAGAAGGGGGTGTGTGGGGCACTGAAGCTTTCTTT. Protein product: CASSQEGGVWGTEAFF.

The rearrangement links TRBV6-5 to TRBJ2-7; tentatively, D is TRBD1 (5 bases). Trimming removed 2 bases from V and 6 bases from J, with 11 bases in between. The CDR3 contains 13 residues. Per germline, CDR1 MNHEY and CDR2 SVGAGI. CDR3 in amino acids: CASSYGTGGEQYF. The CDR3 DNA reads as TGTGCCAGCAGTTACGGAACAGGTGGCGAGCAGTACTTC.

The chain carries TRBV5-4 and TRBJ2-7, with TRBD2 matching over 8 bases. After removal of 3 bases from V and 3 bases from J, the junction contained 8 bases not matched to a gene. CDR3 length: 15 amino acids. Germline CDR1 is SGHNT and CDR2 is YYREEE (reference sequence). CDR3 sequence reads: CASSSAGGGNYEQYF. In DNA, the CDR3 is TGTGCCAGCAGCTCGGCCGGGGGGGGCAACTACGAGCAGTACTTC.

V and J are TRBV6-5 and TRBJ1-2; D remains unclear. This CDR3 has 13 amino acids. Germline V gene sequence: CDR1 MNHEY, CDR2 SVGAGI. Trimming stripped 8 bases from V and 4 bases from J, with 14 bases between. The CDR3 coding sequence is TGTGCCAGCGCCAAATTCACAGTCTATGGCTACACCTTC. Its translation is CASAKFTVYGYTF.

This sequence joins TRBV6-5 and TRBJ2-2; D perhaps matches TRBD2 (5 bases). The CDR3 is 15 residues long. Trimming removed 4 bases at V and 7 bases at J, with 16 bases between. CDR1 and CDR2 (germline): MNHEY, SVGAGI. In DNA form, the CDR3 reads TGTGCCAGCAGTTTAGCCGGGGTCTTGGACGGGGAGCTGTTTTTT. This sequence encodes CASSLAGVLDGELFF.

The chain recombines TRBV27 with TRBJ1-1; tentatively, D is TRBD1 (6 bases). Germline lookup yields CDR1 MNHEY and CDR2 SMNVEV (reference sequence). The length of the CDR3 is 13 residues. V was clipped by 4 bases and J by 6 bases, with 12 bases between them. CDR3 sequence: CASSWQGWPEAFF. The DNA of the CDR3 is TGTGCCAGCAGTTGGCAGGGGTGGCCTGAAGCTTTCTTT.

This chain connects TRBV6-4 to TRBJ1-1; D not certain. The CDR3 length is 18 residues. CDR1 and CDR2 from the germline V gene are MRHNA and SNTAGT. V lost 2 bases and J lost 0, with 19 bases in between. DNA for the CDR3: TGTGCCAGCAGTGACGCGAGGGCCCCGAGGAGGGTGAACACTGAAGCTTTCTTT. Protein sequence: CASSDARAPRRVNTEAFF.

V gene TRBV4-1 combines with J gene TRBJ1-5, with TRBD1 as a possible D gene (6 bases). Germline V gene lookup returns CDR1 MGHRA and CDR2 YSYEKL. This CDR3 is 14 amino acids long. V lost 5 bases and J 5 bases, leaving 13 bases between the germline ends. CDR3: CASSSGQVYQPQHF. In DNA, the CDR3 is TGCGCCAGCAGCTCGGGACAAGTTTATCAGCCCCAGCATTTT.

The chain joins TRBV6-1 to TRBJ1-5; D unresolved. This CDR3 contains 13 residues. Germline CDR1 and CDR2: MNHNS and SASEGT. V dropped 8 bases and J dropped 0 bases, with 8 bases sitting between them. CDR3 residues: CASRYDSNQPQHF. CDR3 DNA: TGTGCCAGCCGCTACGATAGCAATCAGCCCCAGCATTTT.

V gene TRBV7-8 combines with J gene TRBJ2-7; TRBD1 agrees at 8 bases. J was trimmed by 1 base and V by 6 bases; bases with no gene match: 5. The CDR3 totals 14 residues. Germline V CDR1 and CDR2: SGHVS, FQNEAQ. CDR3 sequence reads: CASSPDRGSYEQYF. CDR3 bases: TGTGCCAGCAGTCCTGACAGGGGTTCCTACGAGCAGTACTTC.